These 29 T cell receptor beta chains were sequenced from one sample in a study of cytomegalovirus exposure and HLA in healthy donors. Amplification used 60 Vbeta primers and 13 Jbeta primers. Measured with immunoSEQ multiplex PCR; TCRdb has only the in-frame clones, and not every one. The table includes 80,000 or so clones, around 70% detected once. The sample comprised PBMCs. These receptors all come from a woman aged 40 to 50 in good health and CMV-seropositive.

The rearrangement joins TRBV19 to TRBJ2-2, with D maybe TRBD1 (6 bases). V lost 8 bases and J lost 3, with 19 bases in between. Germline CDR1 is LNHDA and CDR2 is SQIVND (reference sequence). This CDR3 has 16 amino acids. This chain's CDR3 is CASREPYSGDTGELFF. Written as DNA, the CDR3 is TGTGCCAGTCGTGAGCCTTACTCAGGGGACACCGGGGAGCTGTTTTTT.

The V call is TRBV19, the J call TRBJ2-6, with D unclear. The CDR3 has 13 amino acids. Per the germline V gene, CDR1 is LNHDA and CDR2 is SQIVND (reference sequence). Trimming stripped 7 bases from V and 3 bases from J, with 7 bases between. This CDR3 is CASMEFGANVLTF. The CDR3 DNA sequence: TGTGCCAGTATGGAGTTTGGGGCCAACGTCCTGACTTTC. Filled out from reference TRBV19 and TRBJ2-6, the complete variable domain reads DGGITQSPKYLFRKEGQNVTLSCEQNLNHDAMYWYRQDPGQGLRLIYYSQIVNDFQKGDIAEGYSVSREKKESFPLTVTSAQKNPTAFYLCASMEFGANVLTFGAGSRLTVL.

The chain has TRBV7-2 and TRBJ2-7; TRBD1 matches 9 bases. V lost 2 bases, J lost 0 bases, and 8 bases stayed unmatched. Germline assignment: CDR1 SGHTA and CDR2 FQGNSA. This CDR3 has 17 amino acids. The CDR3 DNA sequence: TGTGCCAGCAGCTTAACGGGACAGGGTTATTACTCCTACGAGCAGTACTTC. Its protein is CASSLTGQGYYSYEQYF.

The V gene is TRBV4-3, the J gene TRBJ2-3, with TRBD2 as a possible D gene (7 bases). The V end was cut by 0 bases, the J end by 4 bases, with 14 bases between. The CDR3 has 16 residues. In germline, CDR1 is LGHNA, CDR2 YSLEER. In nucleotides, the CDR3 is TGCGCCAGCAGCCAAGAGGGGGCAGCGGGGTCAGATACGCAGTATTTT. It is translated as CASSQEGAAGSDTQYF.

J is TRBJ1-2 and V is TRBV30, with a tentative D call TRBD1 (6 bases). V lost 1 base and J 7 bases, leaving 16 bases between the germline ends. This CDR3 spans 14 amino acids. Germline V lookup: CDR1 GTSNPN, CDR2 SVGIG (reference sequence). The CDR3 nucleotides are TGTGCCTGGAGTGGACGCGGGGGGGCGCTTGGCTACACCTTC. Protein sequence: CAWSGRGGALGYTF.

The rearrangement links TRBV5-1 to TRBJ2-2; 7 bases fit TRBD2. V lost 1 base, J lost 1 base, and 13 bases stayed unmatched. The CDR3 consists of 19 residues. CDR1 is SGHRS, CDR2 YFSETQ, per germline. The CDR3 protein is CASSLLTAGSTRNTGELFF. In DNA form, the CDR3 reads TGCGCCAGCAGCTTGTTGACAGCGGGGTCCACGAGGAACACCGGGGAGCTGTTTTTT.

The chain recombines TRBV11-2 with TRBJ1-1, with D hard to call. The CDR3 is made up of 13 amino acids. V dropped 6 bases and J dropped 0 bases, with 8 bases sitting between them. Looked up from germline, CDR1 is SGHAT and CDR2 is FQNNGV. The CDR3 sequence is CASSPHMNTEAFF. The CDR3 DNA reads TGTGCCAGCAGTCCCCACATGAACACTGAAGCTTTCTTT.

The V and J genes are TRBV15 and TRBJ2-2; D possibly corresponds to TRBD2 (5 bases). Trimming removed 1 base at V and 4 bases at J, with 22 bases between. The germline V gene encodes CDR1 LNHNV and CDR2 YYDKDF (reference sequence). The length of the CDR3 is 19 residues. The DNA of the CDR3 is TGTGCCACCAGCAGAGCTGGCGGGCGAGGGCAGAGACCCACCGGGGAGCTGTTTTTT. This sequence encodes CATSRAGGRGQRPTGELFF.

This clone was picked up a small number of times. This chain uses TRBV18 with TRBJ2-7; no definite D call. CDR3 length: 13 amino acids. The germline V gene has CDR1 KGHSH and CDR2 LQKENI. V gave up 3 bases and J gave up 0 bases, with 6 bases separating them. The CDR3 bases are TGTGCCAGCTCACCCCCGAGCTCCTACGAGCAGTACTTC. Encoded protein: CASSPPSSYEQYF. Looking up the rest from reference TRBV18 and TRBJ2-7 gives the full variable domain: NAGVMQNPRHLVRRRGQEARLRCSPMKGHSHVYWYRQLPEEGLKFMVYLQKENIIDESGMPKERFSAEFPKEGPSILRIQQVVRGDSAAYFCASSPPSSYEQYFGPGTRLTVT.

J is TRBJ2-1 and V is TRBV25-1; TRBD1 aligns across 7 bases. V shed 1 base and J 6 bases; nucleotides not matched to a gene: 0. The CDR3 has 13 amino acids. Looked up from germline, CDR1 is MGHDK and CDR2 is SYGVNS. The CDR3 sequence: CASSEWTGNEQFF. As DNA, the CDR3 is TGTGCCAGCAGTGAATGGACAGGCAATGAGCAGTTCTTC.

This chain uses TRBV4-1 with TRBJ2-1, with TRBD2 matching over 10 bases. Germline trimming cut 3 bases from V and 7 bases from J; bases unmatched to any gene: 6. Germline V gives CDR1 MGHRA, CDR2 YSYEKL. This CDR3 contains 15 residues. The CDR3 DNA reads as TGCGCCAGCAGCCATCTGAGCGGGGGGGAAAATGAGCAGTTCTTC. Translating it yields CASSHLSGGENEQFF.

The V and J genes are TRBV28 and TRBJ2-5; TRBD1 agrees at 10 bases. CDR3 length equals 14 residues. In germline, CDR1 is MDHEN, CDR2 SYDVKM. V dropped 4 bases and J dropped 7; count of bases not matched to a gene: 6. The CDR3 DNA sequence: TGTGCCAGCAGTTCCCCGGGACAGGGGTGGACCCAGTACTTC. This translates into CASSSPGQGWTQYF.

There are a few counts of this clone. The chain carries TRBV19 and TRBJ1-5; 11 bases align to TRBD1. V shed 7 bases and J 4 bases; nucleotides not matched to a gene: 6. From germline, CDR1 is LNHDA and CDR2 SQIVND (reference sequence). The CDR3 is 15 residues long. CDR3 amino acids: CASTQGQGENQPQHF. DNA of the CDR3: TGTGCCAGTACCCAGGGACAGGGGGAAAATCAGCCCCAGCATTTT.

A note on this clone: Other DNA sequences of this sample code for an identical CDR3. V usage is TRBV30 and J usage is TRBJ1-4; no reliable D call. V shed 0 bases and J shed 8 bases, with 7 bases lying between them. The CDR3 spans 12 residues. Germline loops: CDR1 GTSNPN, CDR2 SVGIG (reference sequence). The CDR3 coding sequence is TGTGCCTGGAGTGTACGGGTAGAAAAACTGTTTTTT. This sequence encodes CAWSVRVEKLFF.

This sequence joins TRBV6-5 and TRBJ2-1, with 10 bases aligning to TRBD2. The junction had 2 bases not matched to a gene; V was cut back by 6 bases and J by 0 bases. CDR1 MNHEY and CDR2 SVGAGI come from the germline V gene. There are 15 residues in the CDR3. CDR3 sequence: CASSSSGSSYNEQFF. The CDR3 DNA reads TGTGCCAGCAGCTCTAGCGGGAGCTCCTACAATGAGCAGTTCTTC.

The CDR3 sequence: CASSRGYGYTF. The DNA for the CDR3 is TGCGCCAGCAGCAGGGGCTATGGCTACACCTTC. The gene calls are TRBV5-1 and TRBJ1-2; D is possibly TRBD1 (5 bases). The CDR3 loop spans 11 amino acids. V lost 4 bases to trimming and J lost 4 bases, with 5 bases between them. CDR1 is SGHRS, CDR2 YFSETQ, per germline.

The gene calls are TRBV6-1 and TRBJ2-7; 8 bases are shared with TRBD2. The CDR3 is 13 residues long. Trimming at V came to 7 bases and at J to 6 bases, leaving 8 bases not matched to a gene. Germline V lookup: CDR1 MNHNS, CDR2 SASEGT. CDR3 loop: CASTSIGGGEQYF. CDR3 in DNA: TGTGCCAGCACAAGCATCGGGGGGGGCGAGCAGTACTTC.

A note on this clone: A far larger clone is off by one base, so a read error is likely. The sample has other DNA sequences that encode this CDR3 too. The chain combines TRBV14 with TRBJ1-1, with a possible D match to TRBD1 (6 bases). Trimming cost V 4 bases and J 2 bases, with 8 bases left between them. Looked up from germline, CDR1 is SGHDN and CDR2 is FVKESK. This CDR3 contains 13 residues. The DNA for the CDR3 is TGTGCCAGCAGCCTACAGGGAAACACTGAAGCTTTCTTT. Encoded protein: CASSLQGNTEAFF.

The chain couples TRBV9 to TRBJ2-3; 7 positions match TRBD1. The germline V gene has CDR1 SGDLS and CDR2 YYNGEE. This CDR3 contains 14 residues. The ends lost 5 bases at V and 2 bases at J; junction bases unmatched: 5. DNA of the CDR3: TGTGCCAGCAGTCCGACAGGGACCACAGATACGCAGTATTTT. This sequence encodes CASSPTGTTDTQYF.

This chain connects TRBV7-9 to TRBJ2-5; D gene uncertain. V gave up 5 bases and J gave up 7 bases, with 11 bases separating them. CDR1 and CDR2 from the germline V gene are SEHNR and FQNEAQ (reference sequence). The CDR3 runs to 12 residues. This CDR3 is CASSDRRGTQYF. In DNA, the CDR3 is TGTGCCAGCAGCGATAGAAGAGGGACCCAGTACTTC. Together with reference TRBV7-9 and TRBJ2-5, the CDR3 gives the full variable domain: DTGVSQNPRHKITKRGQNVTFRCDPISEHNRLYWYRQTLGQGPEFLTYFQNEAQLEKSRLLSDRFSAERPKGSFSTLEIQRTEQGDSAMYLCASSDRRGTQYFGPGTRLLVL.

The chain couples TRBV2 to TRBJ2-2; TRBD1 matches at 7 bases. Germline V lookup: CDR1 SNHLY, CDR2 FYNNEI. V trimming: 6 bases; J trimming: 0 bases; junction bases outside the gene matches: 4. The length of the CDR3 is 15 residues. The CDR3 loop is CASRPGTANTGELFF. For the CDR3, the DNA is TGTGCCAGCAGACCCGGGACAGCGAACACCGGGGAGCTGTTTTTT.

The V call is TRBV27, the J call TRBJ2-2; D is perhaps TRBD2 (5 bases). The CDR3 contains 13 residues. Germline-derived CDR1 and CDR2 are MNHEY and SMNVEV (reference sequence). The V gene lost 2 bases and the J gene lost 5 bases, with 6 bases spanning the gap. CDR3 region: CASSLRTTGELFF. DNA for the CDR3: TGTGCCAGCAGTTTACGGACTACCGGGGAGCTGTTTTTT.

This chain joins TRBV7-2 and TRBJ2-5; the match to TRBD1 covers 7 bases. Germline CDR1 and CDR2: SGHTA and FQGNSA. This CDR3 has 13 residues. The V segment lost 5 bases and the J segment 2 bases; nucleotides outside the gene matches: 2. CDR3 region: CASSQGQQETQYF. The CDR3 bases are TGTGCCAGCAGCCAGGGACAGCAAGAGACCCAGTACTTC.

V gene TRBV2 combines with J gene TRBJ1-2; D is ambiguous. The CDR3 length is 12 residues. V lost 8 bases and J 5 bases, leaving 12 bases between the germline ends. Germline V lookup: CDR1 SNHLY, CDR2 FYNNEI. CDR3 nucleotide sequence: TGTGCCAGCGGACGAGGACTTTATGGCTACACCTTC. It specifies CASGRGLYGYTF. Variable domain in full (rest from reference TRBV2 and TRBJ1-2): EPEVTQTPSHQVTQMGQEVILRCVPISNHLYFYWYRQILGQKVEFLVSFYNNEISEKSEIFDDQFSVERPDGSNFTLKIRSTKLEDSAMYFCASGRGLYGYTFGSGTRLTVV.

This rearrangement joins TRBV19 to TRBJ1-4; 7 bases are a match to TRBD1. The V gene end was trimmed by 4 bases and the J gene end by 3 bases; junction bases not matched to a gene: 5. This CDR3 has 15 residues. CDR1 and CDR2 (germline): LNHDA, SQIVND (reference sequence). CDR3 region: CASSTQTGSNEKLFF. CDR3 DNA sequence: TGTGCCAGTAGTACCCAGACAGGGTCTAATGAAAAACTGTTTTTT.

This CDR3 reads CASSSGTGGYEQYF. In DNA, the CDR3 is TGCGCCAGCAGCTCCGGGACAGGGGGCTACGAGCAGTACTTC. The chain carries TRBV5-1 and TRBJ2-7; 11 bases align to TRBD1. There are 14 residues in the CDR3. V trimming: 3 bases; J trimming: 3 bases; junction bases outside the gene matches: 2. CDR1 is SGHRS, CDR2 YFSETQ, per germline.

The rearrangement joins TRBV30 to TRBJ2-1; tentative D call: TRBD2 (5 bases). CDR1 is GTSNPN and CDR2 is SVGIG in the germline V gene (reference sequence). Trimming left V 0 bases short and J 6 bases short, with 18 bases between. This CDR3 contains 16 residues. CDR3: CAWSVLGLTIGNEQFF. CDR3 in DNA: TGTGCCTGGAGTGTTTTAGGACTCACTATCGGCAATGAGCAGTTCTTC.

This clone was picked up a small number of times. The V and J genes are TRBV4-3 and TRBJ2-7, with 10 bases fitting TRBD1. CDR3 length equals 15 residues. Trimming at V came to 0 bases and at J to 7 bases, leaving 6 bases not matched to a gene. From germline, CDR1 is LGHNA and CDR2 YSLEER. CDR3 nucleotides: TGCGCCAGCAGCCAAGAGGACAGGGGGGCGACTGAGCAGTACTTC. Amino acid sequence: CASSQEDRGATEQYF.

The chain recombines TRBV5-4 with TRBJ2-5; D possibly corresponds to TRBD1 (5 bases). Deletions cut 2 bases from V and 5 bases from J, with 13 bases between. CDR1 is SGHNT and CDR2 is YYREEE in the germline V gene (reference sequence). This CDR3 is built from 14 residues. The CDR3 coding sequence is TGTGCCAGCAGCTTAATTTCAGGGTCCGAGACCCAGTACTTC. Its translation is CASSLISGSETQYF.